This T cell receptor (beta chain) derives from a study of T cells in Graves' hyperthyroidism and ophthalmopathy. This clonotype showed up many times. V dropped 5 bases and J dropped 2; count of bases not matched to a gene: 13. CDR3 length: 17 amino acids. CDR1 is SGHNT and CDR2 is YENEEA in the germline V gene. TCR beta CDR3 sequences were amplified from RNA transcripts. The HTBI set primed first-round TCR CDR3 RT-PCR. Each CDR3 protein gets one entry after TCRdb re-called the multiplex PCR reads with MiXCR. The sample holds some 370,000 distinct CDR3 sequences, around an eighth seen once. The source material was blood. This chain uses TRBV11-3 with TRBJ2-5; 8 positions agree with TRBD1. The origin of this receptor is a man in his forties or fifties with Graves' ophthalmopathy. In DNA, the CDR3 is TGTGCCAGCAGCGTAGGACAGGGATTGCAAAAACAAGAGACCCAGTACTTC. It is translated as CASSVGQGLQKQETQYF.